Following are 21 T cell receptor beta chains from one sample sequenced in a study of neurological immune-mediated disorders. MiXCR was run by TCRdb on the 5' RACE reads, yielding one entry per CDR3 protein. The table has 50,000 or so distinct CDR3 sequences, about 25% seen once. Input material: PBMCs. These receptors were obtained from a woman aged 65 to 85 in good health.

This clonotype has a count of ten or more. J is TRBJ2-7 and V is TRBV20-1; 9 bases agree with TRBD1. The length of the CDR3 is 15 residues. Germline assignment: CDR1 DFQATT and CDR2 SNEGSKA (reference sequence). J lost 1 base, V lost 6 bases, and 10 bases had no gene match. CDR3 region: CSAKATGQGSYEQYF. CDR3 DNA sequence: TGCAGTGCCAAGGCAACGGGACAGGGTTCCTACGAGCAGTACTTC.

This clonotype has ten or more counts. The chain links TRBV5-1 to TRBJ2-7, with D possibly TRBD2 on 6 matching bases. The germline V and J ends were trimmed by 4 bases and 4 bases, with 9 bases remaining between them. The CDR3 loop spans 12 amino acids. Germline V CDR1 and CDR2: SGHRS, YFSETQ. CDR3 region: CASSTGLYEQYF. The CDR3 DNA reads as TGCGCCAGCAGCACGGGACTTTACGAGCAGTACTTC.

This clonotype was seen repeatedly, ten times or more. This CDR3 is CASSSRTGLAVTDTQYF. The CDR3 coding sequence is TGCGCCAGCAGCTCCCGTACGGGACTAGCGGTTACAGATACGCAGTATTTT. The chain links TRBV5-1 to TRBJ2-3; 11 nucleotides align to TRBD2. Trimming at V came to 3 bases and at J to 3 bases, leaving 9 bases not matched to a gene. This CDR3 has 17 residues. The germline gives CDR1 SGHRS, CDR2 YFSETQ.

This clonotype appeared many times. The chain joins TRBV5-1 to TRBJ2-7; 9 bases match TRBD1. The trim removed 3 bases at V and 3 bases at J, leaving 4 bases unmatched. CDR3 length: 14 amino acids. Germline CDR1 and CDR2: SGHRS and YFSETQ. The CDR3 sequence is CASSSEGQGYEQYF. CDR3 nucleotides: TGCGCCAGCAGCTCAGAGGGACAGGGCTACGAGCAGTACTTC.

V is TRBV10-3 and J is TRBJ2-7, with a weak D call TRBD2 (6 bases). This CDR3 is 14 amino acids long. Per germline, CDR1 ENHRY and CDR2 SYGVKD. The ends were cut back, 5 bases at V and 6 bases at J, with 17 bases in the middle. DNA for the CDR3: TGTGCCATCAGTTCGGGCGGGGAAAGCGGCGAGCAGTACTTC. It codes for CAISSGGESGEQYF.

This clonotype was detected ten times or more. V and J are TRBV20-1 and TRBJ1-6, with 8 bases matching TRBD1. Germline V CDR1 and CDR2: DFQATT, SNEGSKA (reference sequence). V lost 0 bases, J lost 8 bases, and 12 bases stayed unmatched. CDR3 length: 17 residues. The CDR3 here is CSARDSGSGGWDSPLHF. CDR3 sequence (DNA): TGCAGTGCTAGAGATAGTGGGTCAGGGGGCTGGGATTCACCCCTCCACTTT.

This clonotype has at least ten counts. The chain joins TRBV7-7 to TRBJ2-1, with TRBD2 identical over 12 bases. The CDR3 is 17 amino acids. V trimming: 1 base; J trimming: 6 bases; junction bases outside the gene matches: 7. The germline gives CDR1 SSHAT, CDR2 FNYEAQ (reference sequence). The CDR3 loop is CASSLDPGLAGVNEQFF. The CDR3 nucleotides are TGTGCCAGCAGCTTAGATCCGGGACTAGCGGGCGTCAATGAGCAGTTCTTC.

This chain links TRBV19 with TRBJ1-1; no clear D. This CDR3 has 14 amino acids. Germline V gene sequence: CDR1 LNHDA, CDR2 SQIVND (reference sequence). Between the trimmed V and J ends, which lost 5 bases and 1 base, there was a span of 11 bases. The CDR3 DNA is TGTGCCAGTAGTCCTTATGGCAGGAACACTGAAGCTTTCTTT. It codes for CASSPYGRNTEAFF.

In this sample, this clonotype turned up many times. CDR3 DNA: TGCAGTGATGGACGGAACTATGGCTACACCTTC. It codes for CSDGRNYGYTF. The V call is TRBV20-1, the J call TRBJ1-2, with D uncertain. The V gene's germline CDR1 is DFQATT and CDR2 SNEGSKA (reference sequence). CDR3 length equals 11 residues. The V end lost 7 bases, the J end lost 2 bases, and 8 bases lay between the germline ends.

The rearrangement uses TRBV12-3 or TRBV12-4 and TRBJ1-1; D is perhaps TRBD1 (5 bases). Trimming pared 6 bases from V and 0 bases from J, leaving 11 bases between. The CDR3 length is 14 residues. This chain's CDR3 is CASRRRTLNTEAFF. In DNA, the CDR3 is TGTGCCAGCAGACGTAGGACATTGAACACTGAAGCTTTCTTT.

This clonotype occurred many times. The chain links TRBV9 to TRBJ2-1, with 7 bases that match TRBD2. V lost 1 base, J lost 4 bases, and 5 bases stayed unmatched. Germline lookup yields CDR1 SGDLS and CDR2 YYNGEE. This CDR3 has 15 residues. The CDR3 protein is CASSVMASGYNEQFF. CDR3 nucleotide sequence: TGTGCCAGCAGCGTAATGGCTAGCGGTTACAATGAGCAGTTCTTC.

This clonotype came up many times. The chain has TRBV5-1 and TRBJ1-2; 8 positions match TRBD1. The CDR3 is made up of 16 amino acids. V shed 4 bases and J 5 bases; nucleotides not matched to a gene: 13. The germline V gene encodes CDR1 SGHRS and CDR2 YFSETQ. CDR3 in amino acids: CASSRDRPNTSYGYTF. CDR3 DNA sequence: TGCGCCAGCAGCCGGGACAGGCCCAACACGTCGTATGGCTACACCTTC.

The chain couples TRBV20-1 to TRBJ2-3; 10 positions agree with TRBD1. Germline CDR1 DFQATT, CDR2 SNEGSKA (reference sequence). The CDR3 length is 14 residues. The V and J ends lost 6 bases and 1 base, in that order; junction bases with no gene match: 4. In DNA, the CDR3 is TGCAGTGCGCTCGGACAGGGGGGCACAGATACGCAGTATTTT. The encoded protein is CSALGQGGTDTQYF.

In regard to this clonotype: Compared with germline, one end of the junction differs, possibly owing to a read error. The rearrangement uses TRBV7-2 and TRBJ2-5; D might be TRBD1 (5 bases). The CDR3 runs to 15 residues. Germline V gene lookup returns CDR1 SGHTA and CDR2 FQGNSA. The CDR3 reads CASSSRQNVQETLYF. CDR3 DNA sequence: TGTGCCAGCAGCTCCAGACAGAATGTTCAAGAGACCCTGTACTTC.

This clonotype has ten or more counts. Written as DNA, the CDR3 is TGTGCCATCAGTGAGTCGGTGGAGGGAAGCTACGAGCAGTACTTC. This translates into CAISESVEGSYEQYF. V is TRBV10-3 and J is TRBJ2-7; possibly TRBD2 for D (6 bases). This CDR3 is built from 15 residues. The germline gives CDR1 ENHRY, CDR2 SYGVKD. Trimming removed 0 bases at V and 3 bases at J, with 12 bases between.

This chain uses TRBV7-9 with TRBJ2-1; 10 bases are shared with TRBD2. The CDR3 loop spans 15 amino acids. V dropped 3 bases and J dropped 6; count of bases not matched to a gene: 5. The V gene's germline CDR1 is SEHNR and CDR2 FQNEAQ (reference sequence). The CDR3 here is CASSFSGGASNEQFF. The CDR3 nucleotides read TGTGCCAGCAGCTTCAGCGGGGGGGCCTCCAATGAGCAGTTCTTC.

V usage is TRBV11-2 and J usage is TRBJ1-1; D gene uncertain. Trimming took 4 bases from V and 11 from J, leaving 17 bases between them. The CDR3 runs 13 residues. The germline V gene has CDR1 SGHAT and CDR2 FQNNGV. CDR3 DNA: TGTGCCAGCAGCTCATCCCGGGTTATAGAGGCTTTCTTT. Translated: CASSSSRVIEAFF.

This clonotype was observed at least ten times. CDR3 in DNA: TGTGCCAGCAGTTCCTCGGGCCCCGTTGGGACCCAGCATTTT. This encodes CASSSSGPVGTQHF. This chain joins TRBV6-6 and TRBJ1-5; D ambiguous. Germline CDR1 reads MNHNY; CDR2 reads SVGAGI (reference sequence). The germline V and J ends were trimmed by 4 bases and 11 bases, with 18 bases remaining between them. CDR3 size: 14 residues.

Many counts were recorded for this clonotype. The J gene is TRBJ2-2, the V gene TRBV4-3; no definite D call. Trimming pared 3 bases from V and 6 bases from J, leaving 8 bases between. The CDR3 loop spans 13 amino acids. Germline loops: CDR1 LGHNA, CDR2 YSLEER. This chain's CDR3 is CASSHGWAGELFF. CDR3 DNA: TGCGCCAGCAGCCATGGCTGGGCCGGGGAGCTGTTTTTT.

CDR3 sequence (DNA): TGTGCCAGCAGCTCAGGGCAGTTTGAAGCTTTCTTT. Encoded protein: CASSSGQFEAFF. The chain recombines TRBV7-8 with TRBJ1-1; possible D gene TRBD1, 5 bases. The CDR3 totals 12 residues. The V and J ends lost 4 bases and 7 bases respectively, with 10 bases between them. Per the germline V gene, CDR1 is SGHVS and CDR2 is FQNEAQ.

The sample holds many counts of this clonotype. This sequence joins TRBV20-1 and TRBJ2-5; the D gene is possibly TRBD1 (5 bases). The CDR3 extends over 14 amino acids. Germline lookup yields CDR1 DFQATT and CDR2 SNEGSKA (reference sequence). The V end lost 8 bases, the J end lost 3 bases, and 19 bases lay between the germline ends. CDR3 nucleotides: TGCAGTCTCGGAGCAGACAGCTTTAAAGAGACCCAGTACTTC. Its protein product is CSLGADSFKETQYF.